The text below deals with one TCR beta chain. Its antigen is still unknown. This entry belongs to a study of cytomegalovirus exposure and HLA in healthy donors. Findings and caveats of the study: Earlier analysis yielded a pattern in which most TCR beta V segments were productive about 87% or about 30% of the time. An ancestry cluster, one associated with Asian ancestry, reportedly showed fewer N-insertions than the 666-donor mean in a later analysis. In a later analysis, specific HLA alleles were associated with over 15,000 TCR beta sequences at a 0.05 false discovery rate.

PCR was performed using 60 Vbeta and 13 Jbeta primers. The repertoire was sequenced with immunoSEQ multiplex PCR; TCRdb's copy has only in-frame clones and lacks some. The sample lists 45,000 to 55,000 clones, around 81% occurring once. The germline V gene encodes CDR1 SEHNR and CDR2 FQNEAQ (reference sequence). The CDR3 has 14 residues. V lost 6 bases to trimming and J lost 4 bases, with 15 bases between them. The TCR originated in a young man in good health and CMV-seropositive. The sequencing sample was made of PBMCs. V is TRBV7-9 and J is TRBJ1-1; TRBD1 might be the D (6 bases). CDR3 protein: CASRAQGRVTEAFF. The CDR3 DNA is TGTGCCAGCAGAGCACAGGGAAGAGTCACTGAAGCTTTCTTT.